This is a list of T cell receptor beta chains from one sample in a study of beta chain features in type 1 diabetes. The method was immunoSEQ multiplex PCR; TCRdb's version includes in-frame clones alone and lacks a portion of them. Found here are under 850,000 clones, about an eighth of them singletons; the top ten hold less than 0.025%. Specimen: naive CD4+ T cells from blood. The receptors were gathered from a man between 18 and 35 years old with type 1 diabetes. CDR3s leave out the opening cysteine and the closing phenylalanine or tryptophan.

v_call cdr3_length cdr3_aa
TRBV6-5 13 ASSLKTGRNSPLH
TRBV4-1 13 ASSQERRRGNEQY
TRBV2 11 ASSILSTDTQY
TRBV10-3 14 AISERLAGDQETQY
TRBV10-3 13 AISDQGTGRNEQY
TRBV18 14 ASSPAGSYGANVLT
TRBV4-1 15 ASSQAGRRSASYEQY
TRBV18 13 ASSPLQESNYGYT
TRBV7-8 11 ASRGTFNTEAF
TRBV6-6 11 ASSRGSNQPQH
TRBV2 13 ASSNTGWNTGELF
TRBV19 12 ASSIQRASETQY
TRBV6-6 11 ASSYSEGATQY
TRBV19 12 ASSIQGVSSPLH
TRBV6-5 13 ASSRTGTGGNGYT
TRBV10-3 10 AIRQGDQPQH
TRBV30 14 AWITFRGPKGTEAF
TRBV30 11 AWTGRLQETQY
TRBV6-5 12 ASSPGTVGEKLF
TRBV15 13 ATSRALTGSYEQY
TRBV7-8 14 ASSLEVAANTGELF
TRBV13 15 ASSLSLTGINTGELF
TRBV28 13 ASSLPEAGTGELF
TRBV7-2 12 ASSLRASAYEQY
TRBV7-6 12 ASSLLGNYNEQF
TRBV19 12 ASTRRQGAETQY
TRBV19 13 ASSPSWLGNQPQH
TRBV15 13 ATSRGVGFSQPQH
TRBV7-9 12 ASSSYEGSYEQY
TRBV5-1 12 ASSSGLDLDTQY
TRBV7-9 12 ASSPGAGNSPLH
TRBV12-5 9 ASGLGEKLF
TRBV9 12 ASSVALTGNTIY
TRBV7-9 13 ASSLYGSSYNEQF
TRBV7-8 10 ASSPGGDTQY
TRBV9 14 ASSGAFPSGANVLT
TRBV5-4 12 ASSLQGPGETQY
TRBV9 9 ASSVGHEQY
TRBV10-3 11 AMLTDLNTEAF
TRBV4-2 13 ASSQDPGGGNEQF
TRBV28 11 ASRRGYQETQY
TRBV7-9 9 ASSSRALQA